This is a list of T cell receptor beta chains from one sample in a study of shared clonotypes between healthy human individuals. Profiling relied on immunoSEQ multiplex PCR, and the TCRdb table lists in-frame clones only, not all of them. The repertoire holds fewer than 600,000 clones, with 79% as singletons. Sequences were obtained from PBMCs. The receptors were sampled from a woman aged 40-49 years in good health. Some clones in this sample may be carry-over from other donors' samples. The CDR3 runs from the conserved cysteine through the conserved F or W. Fields, in order: V gene, clone size, J gene, D gene, CDR3 protein, CDR3 DNA. A D gene is named only where the DNA matches it firmly. The size field is filled for only some rows; it gives once, few, many or a size class.

TRBV27	.	TRBJ1-5	TRBD1	CASRHRDRDPHQPQHF	TGTGCCAGCAGGCACCGGGACAGGGATCCTCATCAGCCCCAGCATTTT
TRBV6-1	once	TRBJ2-7	.	CASSEAGIVYEQYF	TGTGCCAGCAGTGAAGCGGGAATTGTGTACGAGCAGTACTTC
TRBV7-9	.	TRBJ2-3	.	CASSLVSTDTQYF	TGTGCCAGCAGCTTAGTTTCCACAGATACGCAGTATTTT
TRBV7-2	.	TRBJ2-7	.	CASSRVYEQYF	TGTGCCAGCAGCCGAGTTTACGAGCAGTACTTC
TRBV18	.	TRBJ2-1	.	CASSPRVNNEQFF	TGTGCCAGCTCACCGAGGGTTAACAATGAGCAGTTCTTC
TRBV5-1	.	TRBJ2-3	.	CASSQNFNTQYF	TGCGCCAGCAGCCAAAACTTTAATACGCAGTATTTT
TRBV30	.	TRBJ2-1	.	CAWKASSYNEQFF	TGTGCTTGGAAGGCGAGCTCCTACAATGAGCAGTTCTTC
TRBV11-1	.	TRBJ2-7	TRBD2	CASSFVAGFSYEQYF	TGTGCCAGCAGCTTTGTAGCGGGATTCTCCTACGAGCAGTACTTC
TRBV19	.	TRBJ2-1	.	CASSIGGVPAGEQFF	TGTGCCAGTAGTATTGGGGGAGTCCCGGCAGGTGAGCAGTTCTTC
TRBV18	.	TRBJ1-1	.	CASSPGLNTEAFF	TGTGCCAGCTCACCAGGGTTGAACACTGAAGCTTTCTTT
TRBV5-4	.	TRBJ1-2	TRBD1	CASSLDRGYGYTF	TGTGCCAGCAGTTTGGACAGGGGCTATGGCTACACCTTC
TRBV7-3	.	TRBJ2-5	.	CASSSDPDGTQYF	TGTGCCAGCAGCTCAGACCCAGACGGGACCCAGTACTTC
TRBV7-8	.	TRBJ2-7	TRBD2	CASSRGGGLAGREQYF	TGTGCCAGCAGCCGAGGGGGGGGACTAGCGGGACGCGAGCAGTACTTC
TRBV5-1	.	TRBJ2-1	.	CASSLTGLRAYNEQFF	TGCGCCAGCAGCTTGACAGGGTTAAGGGCCTACAATGAGCAGTTCTTC
TRBV15	.	TRBJ2-1	.	CATSGPGVRSSYNEQFF	TGTGCCACCAGCGGTCCTGGGGTGAGGAGCTCCTACAATGAGCAGTTCTTC
TRBV7-2	.	TRBJ1-5	.	CASSLTTGVNQPQHF	TGTGCCAGCAGCTTAACGACAGGAGTCAATCAGCCCCAGCATTTT
TRBV28	.	TRBJ2-2	TRBD1	CATHRGTGELFF	TGTGCCACCCACAGGGGGACCGGGGAGCTGTTTTTT
TRBV28	.	TRBJ2-3	TRBD1	CASSSLSQGIPDTQYF	TGTGCCAGCAGTTCCCTATCACAGGGGATCCCAGATACGCAGTATTTT
TRBV18	.	TRBJ2-3	TRBD2	CASSPSRTSGGTDTQYF	TGTGCCAGCTCACCCTCCCGGACTAGCGGGGGGACAGATACGCAGTATTTT
TRBV25-1	.	TRBJ2-7	.	CASSELGGAHEQYF	TGTGCCAGCAGTGAATTGGGGGGAGCCCACGAGCAGTACTTC
TRBV5-1	.	TRBJ2-1	.	CASRPELGLGYNEQFF	TGTGCCAGCAGACCTGAGCTTGGGCTTGGTTACAATGAGCAGTTCTTC
TRBV7-3	many	TRBJ2-1	TRBD1	CASSSTGGEQFF	TGTGCCAGCAGCTCAACAGGGGGCGAGCAGTTCTTC
TRBV4-1	once	TRBJ2-7	.	CASREGWNSYEQYF	TGCGCCAGCCGCGAGGGGTGGAACTCCTACGAGCAGTACTTC
TRBV9	few	TRBJ1-2	TRBD1	CASTAGQGARYGYTF	TGTGCCAGCACCGCCGGACAGGGGGCGAGGTATGGCTACACCTTC
TRBV6-1	few	TRBJ2-6	.	CASMAGDSGANVLTF	TGTGCCAGCATGGCAGGAGATTCTGGGGCCAACGTCCTGACTTTC
TRBV19	.	TRBJ1-5	.	CASSMAGGNQPQHF	TGTGCCAGTAGTATGGCGGGGGGCAATCAGCCCCAGCATTTT
TRBV5-1	.	TRBJ2-3	TRBD2	CASSSSGSTDTQYF	TGCGCCAGCAGCTCTAGCGGGAGCACAGATACGCAGTATTTT
TRBV5-8	.	TRBJ2-7	TRBD1	CASSLTDRAYEQYF	TGTGCCAGCAGCTTGACGGACAGGGCGTACGAGCAGTACTTC
TRBV28	.	TRBJ2-5	TRBD1	CASRSGTAKETQYF	TGTGCCAGCAGATCCGGGACAGCCAAGGAGACCCAGTACTTC
TRBV7-3	once	TRBJ2-3	.	CASSTSTGPQDTQYF	TGTGCCAGCAGCACCAGTACAGGTCCTCAGGATACGCAGTATTTT
TRBV25-1	few	TRBJ2-3	TRBD2	CASSESLAVTDTQYF	TGTGCCAGCAGTGAGTCCCTAGCGGTCACAGATACGCAGTATTTT
TRBV7-9	.	TRBJ2-7	.	CASRPFPQPQSSYEQYF	TGTGCCAGCAGGCCCTTCCCTCAGCCACAGAGCTCCTACGAGCAGTACTTC
TRBV7-2	.	TRBJ2-7	TRBD2	CASSLASSGRNRVYEQYF	TGTGCCAGCAGCTTAGCTTCTAGCGGGAGGAACCGGGTCTACGAGCAGTACTTC
TRBV11-1	.	TRBJ2-7	.	CASSFGTYEQYF	TGTGCCAGCAGCTTCGGGACCTACGAGCAGTACTTC
TRBV2	.	TRBJ2-7	TRBD1	CAITLTGRQYEQYF	TGTGCTATTACATTGACAGGGCGGCAGTACGAGCAGTACTTC
TRBV30	.	TRBJ1-3	.	CAWSVDSSGNTIYF	TGTGCCTGGAGTGTTGATAGCTCTGGAAACACCATATATTTT
TRBV2	.	TRBJ2-1	TRBD2	CAGRASGRDNEQFF	TGTGCCGGGCGGGCTAGCGGGAGGGACAATGAGCAGTTCTTC
TRBV21-1	many	TRBJ2-6	.	CASSKVGISGANVLTF	TGTGCCAGCAGCAAAGTCGGCATCTCTGGGGCCAACGTCCTGACTTTC
TRBV13	.	TRBJ1-1	.	CASSFGGLATEAFF	TGTGCCAGCAGCTTTGGGGGACTGGCCACTGAAGCTTTCTTT
TRBV4-2	.	TRBJ2-3	TRBD2	CASSQELAGTTDTQYF	TGTGCCAGCAGCCAAGAGCTAGCGGGAACCACAGATACGCAGTATTTT
TRBV7-8	.	TRBJ2-1	TRBD1	CASSLSRGLEQFF	TGTGCCAGCAGCCTCTCCAGGGGGCTTGAGCAGTTCTTC
TRBV9	.	TRBJ2-7	TRBD2	CASSSSGSTYEQYF	TGTGCCAGCAGCAGTAGCGGGAGTACCTACGAGCAGTACTTC
TRBV7-6	.	TRBJ2-5	TRBD1	CASSSGTGGGETQYF	TGTGCCAGCAGCTCCGGGACAGGGGGCGGTGAGACCCAGTACTTC
TRBV29-1	.	TRBJ2-7	.	CSVVGLRGDYEQYF	TGCAGCGTCGTTGGCTTGAGGGGCGACTACGAGCAGTACTTC
TRBV18	once	TRBJ1-1	.	CASSPPNTEAFF	TGTGCCAGCTCACCACCGAACACTGAAGCTTTCTTT
TRBV13	.	TRBJ2-1	.	CASSLRGRSYYNEQFF	TGTGCCAGCAGCTTAAGGGGGAGGTCGTACTACAATGAGCAGTTCTTC
TRBV7-3	.	TRBJ2-1	.	CASSPGGGRWNEQFF	TGTGCCAGCAGCCCAGGGGGGGGCCGGTGGAATGAGCAGTTCTTC
TRBV18	.	TRBJ2-1	TRBD2	CASSPSREDRPYNEQFF	TGTGCCAGCTCACCATCGCGGGAGGATAGGCCATACAATGAGCAGTTCTTC
TRBV7-3	few	TRBJ1-1	TRBD1	CASSLRTGNTEAFF	TGTGCCAGCAGCTTAAGGACAGGGAACACTGAAGCTTTCTTT
TRBV28	.	TRBJ1-5	.	CASSLISTGHNQPQHF	TGTGCCAGCAGTTTAATCTCGACGGGTCACAATCAGCCCCAGCATTTT
TRBV4-1	once	TRBJ2-7	.	CASSQVTQGYEQYF	TGCGCCAGCAGCCAAGTTACCCAGGGGTACGAGCAGTACTTC
TRBV5-1	.	TRBJ1-4	TRBD1	CASSLVGQVYEKLFF	TGCGCCAGCAGCTTGGTGGGACAGGTTTATGAAAAACTGTTTTTT
TRBV28	.	TRBJ1-3	TRBD1	CASSFSGQGGSGNTIYF	TGTGCCAGCAGTTTTTCGGGACAGGGGGGATCTGGAAACACCATATATTTT